These 25 T cell receptor beta chains were sequenced from one sample in a study of cytomegalovirus exposure and HLA in healthy donors. Both 60 Vbeta primers and 13 Jbeta primers went into the PCR. Here immunoSEQ multiplex PCR was the method, and the copy in TCRdb shows in-frame clones only, minus some. The data show around 150,000 clones, 68% seen once. Sequencing was carried out using PBMCs. The receptors come from a woman aged 40-49 years in good health and CMV-seropositive.

V and J are TRBV6-6 and TRBJ1-1, with TRBD1 matching over 7 bases. This CDR3 has 14 residues. V shed 4 bases and J 5 bases; nucleotides not matched to a gene: 7. Germline V gives CDR1 MNHNY, CDR2 SVGAGI (reference sequence). CDR3 in amino acids: CASSLARGDTEAFF. DNA for the CDR3: TGTGCCAGCAGTTTAGCCAGGGGGGATACTGAAGCTTTCTTT.

CDR3 protein: CASSYKRTGELFF. The CDR3 DNA sequence: TGTGCCAGCAGTTACAAGAGGACCGGGGAGCTGTTTTTT. The chain employs TRBV6-5 and TRBJ2-2; D gene uncertain. There are 13 residues in the CDR3. Germline V lookup: CDR1 MNHEY, CDR2 SVGAGI. V lost 2 bases and J 5 bases, leaving 6 bases between the germline ends.

The chain links TRBV7-9 to TRBJ2-2; D remains ambiguous. Germline assignment: CDR1 SEHNR and CDR2 FQNEAQ (reference sequence). The CDR3 spans 19 residues. The germline V and J ends were trimmed by 2 bases and 4 bases, with 23 bases remaining between them. DNA for the CDR3: TGTGCCAGCAGCTTATACGTTATCTGGCAGGAAGCCTCCACCGGGGAGCTGTTTTTT. Its protein product is CASSLYVIWQEASTGELFF.

V gene TRBV9 combines with J gene TRBJ2-1, with 9 bases that match TRBD2. The CDR3 covers 15 residues. Germline CDR1 SGDLS, CDR2 YYNGEE. Losses at the gene ends were 0 bases for V and 8 bases for J; bases not matched to a gene: 6. In nucleotides, the CDR3 is TGTGCCAGCAGCGTAGGGTCTAGCGGGGTCGATGAGCAGTTCTTC. Translated, it gives CASSVGSSGVDEQFF.

This clone was counted a few times. This sequence joins TRBV6-6 and TRBJ2-2; D remains unclear. The V and J ends lost 6 bases and 1 base respectively, with 6 bases between them. Germline CDR1 reads MNHNY; CDR2 reads SVGAGI (reference sequence). The CDR3 runs 13 residues. The CDR3 bases are TGTGCCAGCAGCCAAAAGAACACCGGGGAGCTGTTTTTT. Translated: CASSQKNTGELFF.

The rearrangement links TRBV10-1 to TRBJ2-1, with TRBD1 matching 8 bases. The junction had 22 bases not matched to a gene; V was cut back by 0 bases and J by 6 bases. The CDR3 has 21 amino acids. CDR1 WNHNN and CDR2 SYGVQD come from the germline V gene (reference sequence). CDR3 in amino acids: CASSESSRQGRRDRGINEQFF. The CDR3 region has the DNA TGCGCCAGCAGTGAGTCTTCCCGACAGGGGCGTCGGGATAGAGGAATCAATGAGCAGTTCTTC.

V usage is TRBV11-3 and J usage is TRBJ2-2, with D uncertain. V lost 5 bases, J lost 8 bases, and 9 bases lay in between. Germline V gives CDR1 SGHNT, CDR2 YENEEA. CDR3 length: 12 residues. The CDR3 region is CASSGSPGELFF. CDR3 bases: TGTGCCAGCAGCGGCTCGCCGGGGGAGCTGTTTTTT.

In this sample, this clone turned up once. At one boundary the junction diverges from the germline segment, which might be a read error. V and J are TRBV2 and TRBJ1-6, with D perhaps TRBD1 (6 bases). The CDR3 consists of 14 residues. CDR1 is SNHLY, CDR2 FYNNEI, per germline. The CDR3 here is CASSLTGSNSPLNF. The CDR3 nucleotides are TGTGCCAGCAGCCTGACAGGCTCCAATTCACCCCTCAACTTT.

The genes are TRBV29-1 and TRBJ2-1, with 9 bases matching TRBD1. V was clipped by 7 bases and J by 9 bases; unmatched bases: 13. The V gene's germline CDR1 is SQVTM and CDR2 ANQGSEA. CDR3 length equals 14 residues. CDR3 DNA sequence: TGCAGCGGGCGGGGTGGGGACAGGGATTGTGAGCAGTTCTTC. As protein: CSGRGGDRDCEQFF.

In this sample, this clone turned up once. J is TRBJ2-7 and V is TRBV6-6; perhaps TRBD2 as D (6 bases). This CDR3 has 11 residues. Trimming left V 7 bases short and J 12 bases short, with 16 bases between. Germline V gene lookup returns CDR1 MNHNY and CDR2 SVGAGI (reference sequence). For the CDR3, the DNA is TGTGCCAGCACCCGACGGGACTCTCGGTACTTC. Translated: CASTRRDSRYF.

The chain employs TRBV6-5 and TRBJ2-1; 10 bases line up with TRBD2. V lost 6 bases and J lost 6; bases outside the gene matches: 8. There are 15 residues in the CDR3. Germline V CDR1 and CDR2: MNHEY, SVGAGI. The DNA of the CDR3 is TGTGCCAGCAGCCCTAGCGGGAGTAGGGGCAATGAGCAGTTCTTC. Its translation: CASSPSGSRGNEQFF.

The CDR3 spells CASSPGLAGGQAYNEQFF. The CDR3 nucleotides are TGTGCCAGCAGCCCGGGACTAGCGGGAGGCCAAGCCTACAATGAGCAGTTCTTC. The chain links TRBV5-6 to TRBJ2-1; 15 nucleotides agree with TRBD2. J lost 2 bases, V lost 4 bases, and 7 bases had no gene match. The CDR3 covers 18 residues. Per germline, CDR1 SGHDT and CDR2 YYEEEE.

The chain links TRBV28 to TRBJ1-4; perhaps TRBD1 as D (6 bases). CDR1 is MDHEN, CDR2 SYDVKM, per germline. The CDR3 consists of 14 residues. The V end lost 2 bases, the J end lost 7 bases, and 11 bases lay between the germline ends. DNA of the CDR3: TGTGCCAGCAGTTTAGCAGGGGAAGGTGAAAAACTGTTTTTT. It specifies CASSLAGEGEKLFF. The variable domain in full, with the rest retrieved from reference TRBV28 and TRBJ1-4, is DVKVTQSSRYLVKRTGEKVFLECVQDMDHENMFWYRQDPGLGLRLIYFSYDVKMKEKGDIPEGYSVSREKKERFSLILESASTNQTSMYLCASSLAGEGEKLFFGSGTQLSVL.

This clone was seen more than once but under ten times. J is TRBJ2-7 and V is TRBV28, with 8 nucleotides matching TRBD2. CDR1 is MDHEN, CDR2 SYDVKM, per germline. The CDR3 consists of 14 residues. The junction had 6 bases not matched to a gene; V was cut back by 5 bases and J by 3 bases. CDR3 amino acids: CASSPGGGIYEQYF. The CDR3 DNA follows: TGTGCCAGCAGTCCCGGGGGGGGAATCTACGAGCAGTACTTC.

In its sample, this clone was seen a few times. The chain uses TRBV5-4 and TRBJ2-1; maybe TRBD2 (6 bases). Trimming stripped 0 bases from V and 4 bases from J, with 8 bases between. This CDR3 spans 14 amino acids. Germline CDR1 is SGHNT and CDR2 is YYREEE (reference sequence). The CDR3 DNA reads as TGTGCCAGCAGCTTGGGGAGGGGTTACAATGAGCAGTTCTTC. Residues: CASSLGRGYNEQFF.

This clone was picked up one time. The gene calls are TRBV28 and TRBJ1-2, with D maybe TRBD1 (6 bases). The CDR3 length is 14 residues. Trimming stripped 2 bases from V and 6 bases from J, with 13 bases between. Germline V gene data show CDR1 as MDHEN and CDR2 as SYDVKM. The DNA of the CDR3 is TGTGCCAGCAGTTTAACGACAGGCCGGCATGGCTACACCTTC. As protein: CASSLTTGRHGYTF.

The rearrangement uses TRBV2 and TRBJ2-3; TRBD2 agrees at 8 bases. The germline gives CDR1 SNHLY, CDR2 FYNNEI. The V gene end was trimmed by 6 bases and the J gene end by 6 bases; junction bases not matched to a gene: 11. The CDR3 consists of 15 residues. CDR3 nucleotide sequence: TGTGCCAGCAGCAGTTCGGGACTAGGCTTGGATACGCAGTATTTT. Protein product: CASSSSGLGLDTQYF.

This clone was counted between two and nine times. This sequence joins TRBV11-3 and TRBJ1-6; 9 bases agree with TRBD1. The CDR3 sequence is 14 residues long. The J segment lost 9 bases and the V segment lost 5 bases, leaving 5 bases of the junction unmatched. Germline CDR1 and CDR2: SGHNT and YENEEA. The CDR3 is CASSETGGSSPLHF. The DNA of the CDR3 is TGTGCCAGCAGCGAGACAGGGGGGAGTTCACCCCTCCACTTT.

V gene TRBV9 combines with J gene TRBJ2-1, with 7 positions matching TRBD2. The CDR3 spans 15 residues. Trimming at V came to 1 base and at J to 0 bases, leaving 1 base not matched to a gene. Germline values: CDR1 SGDLS, CDR2 YYNGEE. CDR3 coding DNA: TGTGCCAGCAGCGTAAGGACTAGCTCCTACAATGAGCAGTTCTTC. Translating it yields CASSVRTSSYNEQFF.

The chain joins TRBV7-9 to TRBJ1-1; 8 bases match TRBD1. V was pared by 2 bases and J by 1 base, with 3 bases of the junction left unmatched. CDR3 length: 15 residues. Germline V CDR1 and CDR2: SEHNR, FQNEAQ (reference sequence). The CDR3 sequence is CASSLSGQGNTEAFF. The CDR3 DNA is TGTGCCAGCAGCTTAAGTGGACAGGGGAACACTGAAGCTTTCTTT.

This clone was seen more than once but under ten times. The chain employs TRBV19 and TRBJ2-7; TRBD2 might be the D (5 bases). There are 14 residues in the CDR3. Germline V gene sequence: CDR1 LNHDA, CDR2 SQIVND (reference sequence). Between the trimmed V and J ends, which lost 3 bases and 2 bases, there was a span of 11 bases. The CDR3 DNA reads as TGTGCCAGTAGTATTTCGGGGTTAACCTACGAGCAGTACTTC. Its protein is CASSISGLTYEQYF.

The genes are TRBV28 and TRBJ2-7; 10 bases match TRBD1. With V trimmed by 6 bases and J by 7 bases, 12 bases remained unmatched. The CDR3 is made up of 15 amino acids. Germline loops: CDR1 MDHEN, CDR2 SYDVKM. CDR3 sequence: CASSRQGAQRGEQYF. CDR3 nucleotides: TGTGCCAGCAGCCGACAGGGGGCGCAACGAGGTGAGCAGTACTTC.

This clone turned up a few times. This chain connects TRBV9 to TRBJ2-7; 9 nucleotides match TRBD2. J lost 1 base, V lost 2 bases, and 4 bases had no gene match. Germline lookup yields CDR1 SGDLS and CDR2 YYNGEE. The CDR3 contains 15 residues. CDR3 bases: TGTGCCAGCAGCGTCGGGACTAGCTCGTCCTACGAGCAGTACTTC. Translation gives CASSVGTSSSYEQYF.

Only one count was recorded for this clone. CDR3 sequence reads: CASSQELAGTNEQFF. The CDR3 nucleotides are TGTGCCAGCAGCCAAGAACTAGCGGGAACCAATGAGCAGTTCTTC. The genes are TRBV4-2 and TRBJ2-1, with 10 bases that match TRBD2. Germline values: CDR1 LGHNA, CDR2 YNFKEQ. V lost 0 bases, J lost 6 bases, and 2 bases stayed unmatched. This CDR3 is 15 amino acids long.

This clone was recorded once. CDR3 nucleotides: TGTGCCAGCAGTCGACAGGTACCCTCCTACGAGCAGTACTTC. This gives the protein CASSRQVPSYEQYF. The chain has TRBV6-5 and TRBJ2-7, with D perhaps matching TRBD1 (6 bases). Germline CDR1 is MNHEY and CDR2 is SVGAGI. This CDR3 region has 14 residues. V lost 5 bases to trimming and J lost 0 bases, with 11 bases between them.